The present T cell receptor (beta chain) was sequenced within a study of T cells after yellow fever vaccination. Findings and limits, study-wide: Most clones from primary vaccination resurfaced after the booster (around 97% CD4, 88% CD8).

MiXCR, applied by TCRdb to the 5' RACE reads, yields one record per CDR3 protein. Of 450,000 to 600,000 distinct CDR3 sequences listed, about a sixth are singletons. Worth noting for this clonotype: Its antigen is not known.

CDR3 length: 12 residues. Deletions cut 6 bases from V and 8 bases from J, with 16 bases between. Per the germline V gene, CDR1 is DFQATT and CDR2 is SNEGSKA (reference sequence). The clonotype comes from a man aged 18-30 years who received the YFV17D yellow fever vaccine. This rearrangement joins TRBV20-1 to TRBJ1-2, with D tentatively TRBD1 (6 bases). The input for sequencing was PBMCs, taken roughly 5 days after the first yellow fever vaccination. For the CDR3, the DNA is TGCAGTGCCTTACGCCCGGGGACAGGCTACACCTTC. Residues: CSALRPGTGYTF.